The 6 T cell receptor beta chains reported below all come from one sample, sequenced in a study of OX40 agonist ivuxolimab in advanced cancers. Measured with immunoSEQ multiplex PCR; TCRdb has only the in-frame clones, and not every one. The table shows around 110,000 clones, with 75% to 95% occurring only once. The starting material was CD4+ or CD8+ T cells sorted from blood, obtained in a trial of the OX40 agonist ivuxolimab. The receptors stem from an adult with an advanced solid tumor such as melanoma, head and neck, liver or kidney cancer.

Comments on this clone: Other DNA sequences in this specimen translate into the identical CDR3. The CDR3 nucleotides read TGTGCCAGCAGTTTAGGACAGATCCATTCACCCCTCCACTTT. Translated, it gives CASSLGQIHSPLHF. V is TRBV27 and J is TRBJ1-6; D is possibly TRBD1 (6 bases). The germline V gene encodes CDR1 MNHEY and CDR2 SMNVEV (reference sequence). The CDR3 spans 14 residues. V was pared by 2 bases and J by 8 bases, with 10 bases between.

The chain recombines TRBV28 with TRBJ1-5; TRBD1 is a possible D gene (6 bases). The CDR3 consists of 14 residues. CDR1 is MDHEN, CDR2 SYDVKM, per germline. With 4 bases removed from V and 4 bases from J, the gap between germline ends came to 11 bases. CDR3 in DNA: TGTGCCAGCAGTTCCAGGGGAAGTAATCAGCCCCAGCATTTT. Translation gives CASSSRGSNQPQHF.

The V call is TRBV7-2, the J call TRBJ2-1; 12 bases map to TRBD2. From germline, CDR1 is SGHTA and CDR2 FQGNSA. V was pared by 4 bases and J by 10 bases, with 5 bases of the junction left unmatched. The CDR3 has 14 residues. This chain's CDR3 is CASSSGGLAGEQFF. The CDR3, as DNA: TGTGCCAGCAGCTCAGGCGGACTAGCGGGGGAGCAGTTCTTC. Together with reference TRBV7-2 and TRBJ2-1, the CDR3 gives the full variable domain: GAGVSQSPSNKVTEKGKDVELRCDPISGHTALYWYRQSLGQGLEFLIYFQGNSAPDKSGLPSDRFSAERTGGSVSTLTIQRTQQEDSAVYLCASSSGGLAGEQFFGPGTRLTVL.

The gene calls are TRBV30 and TRBJ1-2; D possibly corresponds to TRBD1 (5 bases). The V and J ends lost 2 bases and 4 bases respectively, with 8 bases between them. The CDR3 is 12 residues long. Looked up from germline, CDR1 is GTSNPN and CDR2 is SVGIG (reference sequence). CDR3 protein: CAWSWGGYGYTF. Here the CDR3 DNA reads TGTGCCTGGAGTTGGGGGGGCTATGGCTACACCTTC.

This chain joins TRBV5-8 and TRBJ2-1, with D uncertain. Looked up from germline, CDR1 is SGHTS and CDR2 is YDEGEE. V was cut by 0 bases and J by 12 bases, with 10 bases left in between. The CDR3 is made up of 12 amino acids. CDR3 DNA: TGTGCCAGCAGCTTGGATTCTAGAACGCAGTTCTTC. Translating it yields CASSLDSRTQFF. The full variable domain, in which reference TRBV5-8 and TRBJ2-1 provide the parts outside the CDR3, is EAGVTQSPTHLIKTRGQQATLRCSPISGHTSVYWYQQALGLGLQFLLWYDEGEERNRGNFPPRFSGRQFPNYSSELNVNALELEDSALYLCASSLDSRTQFFGPGTRLTVL.

This clone has just one count. The chain couples TRBV30 to TRBJ1-5, with 12 bases aligning to TRBD1. The CDR3 runs 18 residues. In germline, CDR1 is GTSNPN, CDR2 SVGIG (reference sequence). V trimming: 3 bases; J trimming: 4 bases; junction bases outside the gene matches: 13. Here the CDR3 DNA reads TGTGCCTGGAGAGCCTACCGGGACAGGGGGCAGAGGAATCAGCCCCAGCATTTT. It specifies CAWRAYRDRGQRNQPQHF. The full variable domain, its missing parts supplied by reference TRBV30 and TRBJ1-5, is SQTIHQWPATLVQPVGSPLSLECTVEGTSNPNLYWYRQAAGRGLQLLFYSVGIGQISSEVPQNLSASRPQDRQFILSSKKLLLSDSGFYLCAWRAYRDRGQRNQPQHFGDGTRLSIL.